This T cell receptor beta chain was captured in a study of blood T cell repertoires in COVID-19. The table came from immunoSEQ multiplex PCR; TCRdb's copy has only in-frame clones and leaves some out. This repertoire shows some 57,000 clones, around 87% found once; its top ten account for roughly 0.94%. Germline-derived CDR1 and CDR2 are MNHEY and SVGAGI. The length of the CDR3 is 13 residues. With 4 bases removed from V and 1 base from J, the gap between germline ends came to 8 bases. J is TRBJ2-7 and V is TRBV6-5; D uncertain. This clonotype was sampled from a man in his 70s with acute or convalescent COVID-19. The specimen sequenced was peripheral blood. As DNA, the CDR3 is TGTGCCAGCAGTTTTACAGTGTCCTACGAGCAGTACTTC. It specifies CASSFTVSYEQYF.